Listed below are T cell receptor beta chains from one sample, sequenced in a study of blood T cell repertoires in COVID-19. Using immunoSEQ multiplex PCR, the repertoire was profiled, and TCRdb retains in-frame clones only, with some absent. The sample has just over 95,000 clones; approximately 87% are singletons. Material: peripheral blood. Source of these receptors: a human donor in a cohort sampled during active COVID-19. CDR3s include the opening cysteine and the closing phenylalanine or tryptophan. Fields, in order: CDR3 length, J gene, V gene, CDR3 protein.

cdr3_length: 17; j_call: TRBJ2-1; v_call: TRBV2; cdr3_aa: CASSDTSGGEHYNEQFF
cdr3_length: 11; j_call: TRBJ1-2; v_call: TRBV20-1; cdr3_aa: CSAAEVHGYTF
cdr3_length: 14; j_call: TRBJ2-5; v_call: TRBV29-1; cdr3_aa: CSVSPGRPRETQYF
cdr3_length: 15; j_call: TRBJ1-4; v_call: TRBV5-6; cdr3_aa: CASSLRGFKNEKLFF
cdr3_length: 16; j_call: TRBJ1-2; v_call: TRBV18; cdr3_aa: CASSPGQGTWDYGYTF
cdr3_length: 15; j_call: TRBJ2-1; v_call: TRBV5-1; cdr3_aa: CASSGTSGEYNEQFF
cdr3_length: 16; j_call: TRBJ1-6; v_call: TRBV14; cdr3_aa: CASSQVPTGPNSPLHF
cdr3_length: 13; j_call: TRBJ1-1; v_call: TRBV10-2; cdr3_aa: CASSESGGGAAFF
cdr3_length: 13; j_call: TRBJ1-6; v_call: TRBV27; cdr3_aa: CASSRQWSSPLHF
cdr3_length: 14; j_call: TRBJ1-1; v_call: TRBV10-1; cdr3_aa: CASSESPGSTEAFF
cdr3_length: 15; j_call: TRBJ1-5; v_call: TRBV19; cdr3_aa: CASSSQGAVSQPQHF
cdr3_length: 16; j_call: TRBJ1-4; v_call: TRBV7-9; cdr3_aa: CASSFPTGTTNEKLFF
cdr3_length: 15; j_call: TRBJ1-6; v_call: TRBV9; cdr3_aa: CASSTRQGFGSPLHF
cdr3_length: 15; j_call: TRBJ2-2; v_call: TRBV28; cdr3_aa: CASRYRGRGTGELFF
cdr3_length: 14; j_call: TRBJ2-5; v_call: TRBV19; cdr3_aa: CASSLQGFGETQYF
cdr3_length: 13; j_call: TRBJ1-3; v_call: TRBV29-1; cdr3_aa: CSTRQGTGNTIYF
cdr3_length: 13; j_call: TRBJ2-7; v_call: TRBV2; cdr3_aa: CASSVGLESEQYF
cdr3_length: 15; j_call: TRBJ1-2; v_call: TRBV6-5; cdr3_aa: CASRDPTGEGYGYTF
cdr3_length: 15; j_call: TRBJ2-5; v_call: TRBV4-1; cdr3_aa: CASSREPREGETQYF
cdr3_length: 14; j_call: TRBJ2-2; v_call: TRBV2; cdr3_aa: CASAPRSFAGELFF
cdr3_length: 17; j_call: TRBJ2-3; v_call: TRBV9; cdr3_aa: CASSVAFASFESDTQYF
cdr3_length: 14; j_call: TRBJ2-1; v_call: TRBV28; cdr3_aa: CASSPRQEYNEQFF
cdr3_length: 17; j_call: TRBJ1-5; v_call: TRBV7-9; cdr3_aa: CASSPYTGTGKGQPQHF
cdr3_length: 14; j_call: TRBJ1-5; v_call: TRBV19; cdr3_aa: CASSERDFNQPQHF
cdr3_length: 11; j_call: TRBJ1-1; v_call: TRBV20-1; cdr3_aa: CSGDRGDEAFF
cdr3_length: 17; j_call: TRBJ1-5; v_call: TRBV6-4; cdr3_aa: CASTTTAGPLRNQPQHF
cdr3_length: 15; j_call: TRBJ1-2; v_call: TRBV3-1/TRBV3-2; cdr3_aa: CASSQESGGLGGYTF
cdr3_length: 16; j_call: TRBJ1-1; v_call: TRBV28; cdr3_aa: CASSPAPAGMNTEAFF
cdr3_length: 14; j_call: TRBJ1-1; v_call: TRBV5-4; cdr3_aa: CASSPGGGNTEAFF
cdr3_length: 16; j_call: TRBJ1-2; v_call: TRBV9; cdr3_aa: CASSEHTGVPNYGYTF
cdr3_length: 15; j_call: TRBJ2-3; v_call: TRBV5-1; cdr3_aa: CASSLGPMSTDTQYF
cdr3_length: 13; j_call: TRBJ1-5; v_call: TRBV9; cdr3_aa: CASSFRGNQPQHF
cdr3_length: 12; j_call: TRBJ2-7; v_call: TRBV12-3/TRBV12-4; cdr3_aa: CASSLGLYEQYF
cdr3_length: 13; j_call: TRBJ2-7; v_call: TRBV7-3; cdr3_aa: CASSLSPTGEQYF
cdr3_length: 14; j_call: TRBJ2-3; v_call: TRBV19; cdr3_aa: CASSIGGGTDTQYF
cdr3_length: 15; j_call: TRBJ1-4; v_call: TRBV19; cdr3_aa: CASRKQGPSWGKLFF
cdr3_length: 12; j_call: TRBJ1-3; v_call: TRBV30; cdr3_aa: CAWRESGNTIYF
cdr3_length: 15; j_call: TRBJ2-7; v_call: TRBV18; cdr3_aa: CASSPPGLAGREQYF
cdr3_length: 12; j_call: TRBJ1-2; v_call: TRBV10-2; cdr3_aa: CASGAPFYGYTF
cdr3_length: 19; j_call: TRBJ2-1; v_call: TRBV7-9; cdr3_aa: CASSLGGRTGGASYNEQFF
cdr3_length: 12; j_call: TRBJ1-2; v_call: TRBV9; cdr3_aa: CASSTEGYGYTF